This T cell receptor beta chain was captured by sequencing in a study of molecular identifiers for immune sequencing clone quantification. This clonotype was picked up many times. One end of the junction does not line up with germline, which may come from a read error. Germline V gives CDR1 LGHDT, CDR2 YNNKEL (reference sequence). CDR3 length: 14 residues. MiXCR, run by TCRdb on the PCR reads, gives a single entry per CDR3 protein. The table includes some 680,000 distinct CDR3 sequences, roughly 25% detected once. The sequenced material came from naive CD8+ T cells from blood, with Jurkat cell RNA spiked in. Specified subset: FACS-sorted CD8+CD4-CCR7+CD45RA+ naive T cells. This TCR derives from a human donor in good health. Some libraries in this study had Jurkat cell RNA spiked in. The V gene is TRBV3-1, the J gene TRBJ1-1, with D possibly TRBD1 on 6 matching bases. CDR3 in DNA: TGCGCCAGCAGCCAAGAAGGGGGATTTACTGAAGCTTTCTTT. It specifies CASSQEGGFTEAFF.